This T cell receptor beta chain emerged from a study of blood T cell repertoires in COVID-19. The overall study: Samples representing acute and convalescent COVID-19 were sourced from the United States, Italy and Spain.

As originally analysed: Reference gene primer amplification gave estimated nucleated cell counts. The assay was immunoSEQ multiplex PCR, and TCRdb's table has in-frame clones only and misses some. V and J calls and clone size are given by that table; D and trimming were obtained from the DNA. The data contain 45,000 to 50,000 clones, around 80% of them singletons. The germline gives CDR1 SGHNT, CDR2 YYREEE (reference sequence). CDR3 length: 15 residues. Trimming removed 5 bases from V and 1 base from J; junction bases left unmatched: 6. This clonotype originated in a man older than 75 in a cohort sampled during active COVID-19. This rearrangement joins TRBV5-4 to TRBJ2-1; 7 bases are shared with TRBD2. Source material: peripheral blood. The CDR3 is CASRGGAPSYNEQFF. The CDR3 nucleotides read TGTGCCAGCAGGGGAGGGGCACCTTCCTACAATGAGCAGTTCTTC.